What follows are 32 T cell receptor beta chains derived from one specimen sequenced in a study of blood T cell repertoires in COVID-19. Libraries were prepared by immunoSEQ multiplex PCR; TCRdb keeps only in-frame clonotypes and omits some of them. The sample lists 250,000 to 300,000 clones, around 80% occurring once. The material sequenced was PBMCs or T cells enriched from blood (not recorded which). These receptors were obtained from a man aged 30 to 39 with acute COVID-19.

The chain has TRBV3-1 (or the pseudogene TRBV3-2) and TRBJ2-5; D remains unclear. The CDR3 contains 14 residues. The germline V gene encodes CDR1 LGHDT and CDR2 YNNKEL (reference sequence). V was trimmed by 4 bases and J by 5 bases, leaving 14 bases between them. DNA for the CDR3: TGTGCCAGCAGCCCCGAGTTTACCAGGGAGACCCAGTACTTC. Encoded protein: CASSPEFTRETQYF.

The chain employs TRBV27 and TRBJ1-2; 8 bases line up with TRBD1. V lost 5 bases, J lost 0 bases, and 2 bases stayed unmatched. CDR3 length equals 14 residues. Per the germline V gene, CDR1 is MNHEY and CDR2 is SMNVEV (reference sequence). CDR3 sequence: CASSIQGANYGYTF. In DNA, the CDR3 is TGTGCCAGCAGTATACAGGGGGCTAACTATGGCTACACCTTC.

The chain combines TRBV19 with TRBJ1-1; tentative D call: TRBD1 (5 bases). Germline CDR1 is LNHDA and CDR2 is SQIVND (reference sequence). The CDR3 extends over 13 amino acids. Trimming pared 7 bases from V and 3 bases from J, leaving 12 bases between. This chain's CDR3 is CASKAGWDTEAFF. Here the CDR3 DNA reads TGTGCCAGTAAAGCAGGGTGGGACACTGAAGCTTTCTTT. Drawing the rest from reference TRBV19 and TRBJ1-1, the complete variable domain is DGGITQSPKYLFRKEGQNVTLSCEQNLNHDAMYWYRQDPGQGLRLIYYSQIVNDFQKGDIAEGYSVSREKKESFPLTVTSAQKNPTAFYLCASKAGWDTEAFFGQGTRLTVV.

CDR3 bases: TGTGCCACCAGCACTGACACCTACGGACAGCCCCAGCATTTT. Translated: CATSTDTYGQPQHF. The chain employs TRBV15 and TRBJ1-5; unclear D gene. Trimming pared 4 bases from V and 7 bases from J, leaving 14 bases between. Germline V gives CDR1 LNHNV, CDR2 YYDKDF (reference sequence). The CDR3 runs to 14 residues. Filled out from reference TRBV15 and TRBJ1-5, the complete variable domain reads DAMVIQNPRYQVTQFGKPVTLSCSQTLNHNVMYWYQQKSSQAPKLLFHYYDKDFNNEADTPDNFQSRRPNTSFCFLDIRSPGLGDTAMYLCATSTDTYGQPQHFGDGTRLSIL.

The V and J genes are TRBV7-8 and TRBJ1-2, with D possibly TRBD1 on 5 matching bases. Germline assignment: CDR1 SGHVS and CDR2 FQNEAQ. The CDR3 is 14 residues long. V lost 5 bases and J lost 4, with 14 bases in between. CDR3 DNA sequence: TGTGCCAGCAGCCCGGGGGGACTGCCCTATGGCTACACCTTC. Residues: CASSPGGLPYGYTF.

The chain carries TRBV7-6 and TRBJ1-2, with unresolved D. Trimming shortened V by 1 base and J by 0 bases, and 12 bases separated the two germline ends. The CDR3 contains 16 residues. The V gene's germline CDR1 is SGHVS and CDR2 FNYEAQ. The CDR3 loop is CASSLDGNRPNYGYTF. CDR3 coding DNA: TGTGCCAGCAGCTTAGATGGAAACAGACCTAACTATGGCTACACCTTC. The full variable domain, completed using reference TRBV7-6 and TRBJ1-2, is GAGVSQSPRYKVTKRGQDVALRCDPISGHVSLYWYRQALGQGPEFLTYFNYEAQQDKSGLPNDRFSAERPEGSISTLTIQRTEQRDSAMYRCASSLDGNRPNYGYTFGSGTRLTVV.

Comments on this clone: Other nucleotide sequences from this sample produce the same CDR3. The V call is TRBV7-9, the J call TRBJ1-2; 7 nucleotides agree with TRBD1. The CDR3 totals 13 residues. From germline, CDR1 is SEHNR and CDR2 FQNEAQ (reference sequence). V shed 5 bases, J shed 2 bases, and the junction held 2 bases outside the gene matches. The CDR3 sequence: CASSLQGNYGYTF. DNA of the CDR3: TGTGCCAGCAGCCTACAGGGGAACTATGGCTACACCTTC.

The CDR3 sequence: CASSRRTGETQYF. In DNA, the CDR3 is TGTGCCAGCAGTCGTCGGACGGGGGAGACCCAGTACTTC. The V and J genes are TRBV27 and TRBJ2-5; a weak D match, TRBD2 (5 bases). The CDR3 contains 13 residues. V lost 5 bases, J lost 5 bases, and 12 bases lay in between. Germline values: CDR1 MNHEY, CDR2 SMNVEV (reference sequence).

This chain links TRBV6-5 with TRBJ2-1; a possible D gene is TRBD2 (6 bases). CDR1 and CDR2 from the germline V gene are MNHEY and SVGAGI. This CDR3 is 13 amino acids long. Trimming took 5 bases from V and 10 from J, leaving 15 bases between them. The DNA of the CDR3 is TGTGCCAGCAGTCCAAGGGACTGGCCCGAGCAGTTCTTC. As protein: CASSPRDWPEQFF.

The chain carries TRBV2 and TRBJ2-5, with 7 bases fitting TRBD1. The length of the CDR3 is 16 residues. Germline-derived CDR1 and CDR2 are SNHLY and FYNNEI. With V trimmed by 9 bases and J by 5 bases, 18 bases remained unmatched. The DNA for the CDR3 is TGTGCCAGAGAGACCATCTCTAGGGGGCGCGGGGAGACCCAGTACTTC. Its protein is CARETISRGRGETQYF.

The J gene is TRBJ2-1, the V gene TRBV4-2, with TRBD2 matching over 12 bases. Unmatched junction bases numbered 3, after V lost 4 bases and J lost 5 bases. The CDR3 spans 15 residues. CDR1 is LGHNA and CDR2 is YNFKEQ in the germline V gene. CDR3: CASSPRLAGDNEQFF. In DNA, the CDR3 is TGTGCCAGCAGCCCCCGACTAGCGGGGGACAATGAGCAGTTCTTC.

The V and J genes are TRBV24-1 and TRBJ2-3; 8 bases match TRBD1. This CDR3 is 14 amino acids long. Trimming took 8 bases from V and 7 from J; bases not matched to a gene: 10. The V gene's germline CDR1 is KGHDR and CDR2 SFDVKD. CDR3 DNA sequence: TGTGCCACCAACGACAGGGGCGCGGGTAATACGCAGTATTTT. It encodes CATNDRGAGNTQYF.

This sequence joins TRBV6-5 and TRBJ1-5; unclear D gene. Deletions cut 2 bases from V and 10 bases from J, with 12 bases between. The CDR3 extends over 13 amino acids. Germline V gene lookup returns CDR1 MNHEY and CDR2 SVGAGI. DNA of the CDR3: TGTGCCAGCAGTTACAGGCCAGTGGGCCCCCAGCATTTT. This sequence encodes CASSYRPVGPQHF.

The CDR3 DNA is TGTGCCAGCAGCTTGAGCGGGACCTCCACAGATACGCAGTATTTT. It specifies CASSLSGTSTDTQYF. V and J are TRBV7-9 and TRBJ2-3; the match to TRBD2 covers 7 bases. The V and J ends lost 3 bases and 2 bases, in that order; junction bases with no gene match: 5. CDR1 is SEHNR and CDR2 is FQNEAQ in the germline V gene (reference sequence). CDR3 length equals 15 residues.

The J gene is TRBJ2-7, the V gene TRBV5-1; 12 nucleotides match TRBD1. Germline-derived CDR1 and CDR2 are SGHRS and YFSETQ. The trim removed 4 bases at V and 5 bases at J, leaving 1 base unmatched. The CDR3 runs 13 residues. In DNA form, the CDR3 reads TGCGCCAGCAGCCGGGACAGGGGGCACGAGCAGTACGTC. This encodes CASSRDRGHEQYV.

This clone occurred once. The chain couples TRBV7-8 to TRBJ1-2; D gene uncertain. The length of the CDR3 is 12 residues. The V and J ends lost 2 bases and 2 bases respectively, with 3 bases between them. Germline values: CDR1 SGHVS, CDR2 FQNEAQ. The CDR3 DNA is TGTGCCAGCAGCTTACGGAACTATGGCTACACCTTC. Amino acid sequence: CASSLRNYGYTF. The whole variable domain, filled in from reference TRBV7-8 and TRBJ1-2, reads GAGVSQSPRYKVAKRGQDVALRCDPISGHVSLFWYQQALGQGPEFLTYFQNEAQLDKSGLPSDRFFAERPEGSVSTLKIQRTQQEDSAVYLCASSLRNYGYTFGSGTRLTVV.

The chain employs TRBV29-1 and TRBJ1-2; D not certain. This CDR3 comprises 12 residues. V was trimmed by 6 bases and J by 8 bases, leaving 16 bases between them. CDR1 is SQVTM and CDR2 is ANQGSEA in the germline V gene. The CDR3 sequence: CSVAASDWGYTF. CDR3 DNA: TGCAGCGTCGCAGCGTCCGATTGGGGCTACACCTTC.

The genes are TRBV27 and TRBJ1-6, with no clear D. V was cut by 5 bases and J by 6 bases, with 8 bases left in between. CDR3 length: 13 amino acids. From germline, CDR1 is MNHEY and CDR2 SMNVEV (reference sequence). CDR3 sequence reads: CASSGLFNSPLHF. CDR3 DNA sequence: TGTGCCAGCAGTGGGCTCTTTAATTCACCCCTCCACTTT.

The rearrangement links TRBV27 to TRBJ1-1; D is perhaps TRBD1 (5 bases). Per the germline V gene, CDR1 is MNHEY and CDR2 is SMNVEV (reference sequence). The length of the CDR3 is 15 residues. Trimming stripped 5 bases from V and 1 base from J, with 14 bases between. The CDR3 nucleotides read TGTGCCAGCAGTCGCTGGGACTCAAAGAACACTGAAGCTTTCTTT. Translated: CASSRWDSKNTEAFF.

The genes are TRBV6-2 or TRBV6-3 and TRBJ2-7; D gene uncertain. This CDR3 has 14 amino acids. V lost 6 bases and J 9 bases, leaving 21 bases between the germline ends. CDR1 and CDR2 (germline): MNHEY, SVGEGT. The CDR3 DNA reads TGTGCCAGCAGCGACAAGGTACGCCCCTTCAGGCAGTACGTC. Translated, it gives CASSDKVRPFRQYV.

The genes are TRBV7-9 and TRBJ1-2; TRBD1 agrees at 10 bases. The CDR3 is made up of 14 amino acids. Germline CDR1 and CDR2: SEHNR and FQNEAQ (reference sequence). V lost 2 bases, J lost 6 bases, and 3 bases stayed unmatched. CDR3 in DNA: TGTGCCAGCAGCTTAAAGGACAGGGGGAATGGCTACACCTTC. Its protein product is CASSLKDRGNGYTF.

This clone has more than one count but fewer than ten. The V and J genes are TRBV5-1 and TRBJ1-6; tentative D call: TRBD1 (5 bases). V gave up 0 bases and J gave up 7 bases, with 17 bases separating them. The CDR3 loop spans 17 amino acids. The V gene's germline CDR1 is SGHRS and CDR2 YFSETQ. The CDR3 nucleotides read TGCGCCAGCAGCTTGGAAGCAGGGTGGGTCGCGAATTCACCCCTCCACTTT. This sequence encodes CASSLEAGWVANSPLHF. The full variable domain, completed using reference TRBV5-1 and TRBJ1-6, is KAGVTQTPRYLIKTRGQQVTLSCSPISGHRSVSWYQQTPGQGLQFLFEYFSETQRNKGNFPGRFSGRQFSNSRSEMNVSTLELGDSALYLCASSLEAGWVANSPLHFGNGTRLTVT.

There are a few counts of this clone. A junction boundary mismatches the germline segment, possibly from a read error. The chain employs TRBV7-2 and TRBJ2-1; 12 nucleotides match TRBD2. Germline CDR1 SGHTA, CDR2 FQGNSA. The CDR3 totals 14 residues. The CDR3 region has the DNA TGTGCCAGCAGCCTAGCGGGAGGGCACAATGAGCAGTTCTTC. It translates to CASSLAGGHNEQFF.

The rearrangement uses TRBV6-6 and TRBJ1-1; no reliable D call. Germline loops: CDR1 MNHNY, CDR2 SVGAGI (reference sequence). The CDR3 is made up of 14 amino acids. Trimming shortened V by 5 bases and J by 1 base, and 11 bases separated the two germline ends. CDR3 nucleotide sequence: TGTGCCAGCAGTCGTTCGGGATCGAACACTGAAGCTTTCTTT. Its translation is CASSRSGSNTEAFF.

A note on this clone: This specimen includes other DNA sequences encoding the same CDR3. The rearrangement joins TRBV5-1 to TRBJ1-4, with 7 bases fitting TRBD1. The CDR3 has 15 amino acids. The ends lost 0 bases at V and 5 bases at J; junction bases unmatched: 4. CDR1 is SGHRS, CDR2 YFSETQ, per germline. The CDR3 DNA is TGCGCCAGCAGCTTGGGGGGACAGACAAATGAAAAACTGTTTTTT. Its protein is CASSLGGQTNEKLFF. Full variable domain (missing parts from reference TRBV5-1 and TRBJ1-4): KAGVTQTPRYLIKTRGQQVTLSCSPISGHRSVSWYQQTPGQGLQFLFEYFSETQRNKGNFPGRFSGRQFSNSRSEMNVSTLELGDSALYLCASSLGGQTNEKLFFGSGTQLSVL.

The chain combines TRBV19 with TRBJ1-2, with D possibly TRBD1 on 5 matching bases. Germline V gene data show CDR1 as LNHDA and CDR2 as SQIVND (reference sequence). Trimming shortened V by 3 bases and J by 2 bases, and 7 bases separated the two germline ends. The CDR3 loop spans 13 amino acids. DNA of the CDR3: TGTGCCAGTAGTATGCAGGGAAACTATGGCTACACCTTC. Its protein is CASSMQGNYGYTF.

This clone was seen a few times. The chain has TRBV24-1 and TRBJ1-5, with D hard to call. Germline V CDR1 and CDR2: KGHDR, SFDVKD. The CDR3 loop spans 14 amino acids. Deletions cut 1 base from V and 3 bases from J, with 6 bases between. This chain's CDR3 is CATSDFQNNQPQHF. Written as DNA, the CDR3 is TGTGCCACCAGTGATTTCCAGAACAATCAGCCCCAGCATTTT.

The V call is TRBV14, the J call TRBJ1-1, with D unresolved. This CDR3 region has 13 residues. V lost 2 bases and J 0 bases, leaving 4 bases between the germline ends. Germline lookup yields CDR1 SGHDN and CDR2 FVKESK. CDR3 coding DNA: TGTGCCAGCAGCCAACAGATGAACACTGAAGCTTTCTTT. It translates to CASSQQMNTEAFF.

The chain combines TRBV29-1 with TRBJ1-5, with a tentative D call TRBD1 (6 bases). Trimming stripped 5 bases from V and 3 bases from J, with 8 bases between. Germline V gene lookup returns CDR1 SQVTM and CDR2 ANQGSEA. There are 12 residues in the CDR3. CDR3 loop: CSVSGANQPQHF. Here the CDR3 DNA reads TGCAGCGTTTCAGGGGCCAATCAGCCCCAGCATTTT.

This clone appeared once. This chain uses TRBV18 with TRBJ1-1; 8 nucleotides agree with TRBD1. Germline CDR1 KGHSH, CDR2 LQKENI. V shed 5 bases, J shed 7 bases, and the junction held 9 bases outside the gene matches. The CDR3 is 14 amino acids. The CDR3 here is CASSVRQGSSEAFF. The CDR3 DNA follows: TGTGCCAGCTCAGTTAGACAGGGGAGTAGTGAAGCTTTCTTT. Drawing the rest from reference TRBV18 and TRBJ1-1, the complete variable domain is NAGVMQNPRHLVRRRGQEARLRCSPMKGHSHVYWYRQLPEEGLKFMVYLQKENIIDESGMPKERFSAEFPKEGPSILRIQQVVRGDSAAYFCASSVRQGSSEAFFGQGTRLTVV.

CDR3 coding DNA: TGTGCCAGTAGTGTCGGAGCGGGGAATGAGCAGTTCTTC. Translated: CASSVGAGNEQFF. The chain employs TRBV19 and TRBJ2-1; 7 bases map to TRBD2. V lost 5 bases, J lost 7 bases, and 5 bases stayed unmatched. Germline V CDR1 and CDR2: LNHDA, SQIVND (reference sequence). The CDR3 extends over 13 amino acids.

The rearrangement joins TRBV25-1 to TRBJ1-4; 7 nucleotides agree with TRBD1. The germline V gene encodes CDR1 MGHDK and CDR2 SYGVNS. This CDR3 comprises 13 residues. J gave up 2 bases and V 8 bases, and 2 bases lay outside the gene matches. This CDR3 reads CASRQGTNEKLFF. For the CDR3, the DNA is TGTGCCAGCCGACAGGGTACTAATGAAAAACTGTTTTTT. Complete variable domain (other parts from reference TRBV25-1 and TRBJ1-4): EADIYQTPRYLVIGTGKKITLECSQTMGHDKMYWYQQDPGMELHLIHYSYGVNSTEKGDLSSESTVSRIRTEHFPLTLESARPSHTSQYLCASRQGTNEKLFFGSGTQLSVL.